These T cell receptor beta chains were read from a single sample in a study of immune evolution from preneoplasia to lung adenocarcinoma. Method: immunoSEQ multiplex PCR; TCRdb's copy keeps in-frame clones and lacks some. The table has roughly 4,200 clones, 65% to 80% seen once. Sequencing was performed on FFPE invasive lung adenocarcinoma tissue. These TCRs come from a person aged 65 to 85 with invasive lung adenocarcinoma. Some clones in this sample may be carry-over from other donors' samples. Each CDR3 is given with its conserved first and last residue. D genes are given only for firm matches. The size entry is marked missing in some rows and otherwise reads once, few, many or a size class.

>TRBV9|TRBJ1-2|-|TRBD1
TGTGCCAGCAGCGCAGGGACAGGGACTGGCTACACCTTC
CASSAGTGTGYTF
>TRBV13|TRBJ2-3|-|TRBD2
TGTGCCAGCAGCCTGACTAGCGGGAGCTTCGGAGATACGCAGTATTTT
CASSLTSGSFGDTQYF
>TRBV5-1|TRBJ1-2|-|-
TGCGCCAGCAGCTTGGAGGCCAGTGGCTATGGCTACACCTTC
CASSLEASGYGYTF
>TRBV4-1|TRBJ2-2|-|-
TGCGCCAGCAGCCCCAATGCCGGGGAGCTGTTTTTT
CASSPNAGELFF
>TRBV28|TRBJ1-4|-|-
TGTGCCAGCAGTTTGCCACATCGGGGCAATGAAAAACTGTTTTTT
CASSLPHRGNEKLFF
>TRBV9|TRBJ1-1|-|-
TGTGCCAGCAGCTACGTCCAGAACACTGGAGCTTTCTTT
CASSYVQNTGAFF
>TRBV5-1|TRBJ1-1|-|-
TGCGCCAGCAGTCAAAAACCGGGACAGAACACTGAAGCTTTCTTT
CASSQKPGQNTEAFF
>TRBV27|TRBJ2-1|-|-
TGTGCCAGCAGTCCCGGAGCGGGCCCGAGCTCCTACAATGAGCAGTTCTTC
CASSPGAGPSSYNEQFF
>TRBV5-4|TRBJ2-5|few|-
TGTGCCAGCAGCTTGGAGGCAGGGCAAGAGACCCAGTACTTC
CASSLEAGQETQYF
>TRBV11-2|TRBJ2-7|-|TRBD2
TGTGCCAGCAGCAGGACTAGCGGGGATTACGAGCAGTACTTC
CASSRTSGDYEQYF
>TRBV11-2|TRBJ2-1|-|-
TGTGCCAGCAGCTTCTACTTATCCCCCTACAATGAGCAGTTCTTC
CASSFYLSPYNEQFF
>TRBV6-5|TRBJ2-6|few|-
TGTGCCACCCTCAGTCCTGGGGCCAACGTCCTGACTTTC
CATLSPGANVLTF
>TRBV6-4|TRBJ2-2|-|-
TGTGCCAGCGGGACGGCAGACACCGGGGAGCTGTTTTTT
CASGTADTGELFF
>TRBV28|TRBJ1-2|-|-
TGTGCCAGCAGTTTATTGGGGGGAGGCTACACCTTC
CASSLLGGGYTF
>TRBV7-9|TRBJ2-7|-|-
TGTGCCAGCAGCTTTGTCCAGCAGGGGTACGAGCAGTACTTC
CASSFVQQGYEQYF
>TRBV30|TRBJ1-4|-|-
TGTGCCTGGAATTGGGGCCCGGCCCCAACTAATGAAAAACTGTTTTTT
CAWNWGPAPTNEKLFF
>TRBV7-1|TRBJ2-7|-|-
TGTGCCAGCAGCCTGACTACGGTACGCGAGCAGTACTTC
CASSLTTVREQYF
>TRBV19|TRBJ1-5|few|-
TGTGCCAGTAGGAGCGCAGGGAGACGTCAGCCCCAGCATTTT
CASRSAGRRQPQHF